This TCR beta chain originates from a study of OX40 agonist ivuxolimab in advanced cancers. In the study overall: Aged roughly 23 to 90 with a mean of 60 years, they were 82.7% male. Partial responses, seen in three patients, involved one hepatocellular carcinoma and two cutaneous melanomas.

Points from the study as a whole: CD8+ T cells were the subset that, on average, had more expanded clones than CD4+.

To note about this clone: Its antigen remains unidentified.

CDR3 length equals 15 residues. The V end lost 5 bases, the J end lost 4 bases, and 14 bases lay between the germline ends. Germline V lookup: CDR1 MNHEY, CDR2 SVGAGI. Using immunoSEQ multiplex PCR, the repertoire was profiled, and TCRdb retains in-frame clones only, with some absent. The table lists tens of thousands of clones, less than 95% of them singletons. The timepoints at which blood was sampled were baseline, cycle 4 day 1, and cycle 7 day 1. The sample consisted of CD4+ or CD8+ T cells sorted from blood, taken in a trial of the OX40 agonist ivuxolimab. The chain joins TRBV6-5 to TRBJ1-4; the D is unclear. This TCR was recovered from an adult with an advanced solid tumor such as melanoma, head and neck, liver or kidney cancer. This chain's CDR3 is CASSGQAGLNEKLFF. In DNA form, the CDR3 reads TGTGCCAGCAGTGGGCAGGCAGGCCTTAATGAAAAACTGTTTTTT.